Following are 4 T cell receptor beta chains from one sample sequenced in a study of cytomegalovirus exposure and HLA in healthy donors. Both 60 Vbeta primers and 13 Jbeta primers went into the PCR. Using immunoSEQ multiplex PCR, the repertoire was profiled, and TCRdb retains in-frame clones only, with some absent. The sample carries fewer than 85,000 clones, 60% to 85% recorded once. Sequenced: PBMCs. The receptors originated from a male donor in good health and CMV-seropositive.

This chain uses TRBV2 with TRBJ2-1; possible D gene TRBD1, 5 bases. The CDR3 runs to 12 residues. Germline V gives CDR1 SNHLY, CDR2 FYNNEI. The V end lost 4 bases, the J end lost 13 bases, and 14 bases lay between the germline ends. CDR3 DNA sequence: TGTGCCAGCAGTGTCGGGTGGGGCCCCCAGTTCTTC. Its translation: CASSVGWGPQFF.

This clone was seen only a few times. CDR3 nucleotides: TGTGCCAGCAGCTTCACGGGGGGCGGCTACAATGAGCAGTTCTTC. This translates into CASSFTGGGYNEQFF. The chain has TRBV5-4 and TRBJ2-1; D perhaps matches TRBD2 (7 bases). Germline V gene lookup returns CDR1 SGHNT and CDR2 YYREEE (reference sequence). The CDR3 loop spans 15 amino acids. V shed 2 bases and J shed 3 bases, with 12 bases lying between them.

The genes are TRBV7-2 and TRBJ2-7; D may be TRBD1 (6 bases). From germline, CDR1 is SGHTA and CDR2 FQGNSA. The V end was cut by 2 bases, the J end by 5 bases, with 16 bases between. This CDR3 is 15 amino acids long. The CDR3, as DNA: TGTGCCAGCAGCTTATTACACAGGGATAAGGACGAGCAGTACTTC. Translation: CASSLLHRDKDEQYF.

For the CDR3, the DNA is TGCGCCAGCAGCCACCAGGGGTCATCGAACACCGGGGAGCTGTTTTTT. It codes for CASSHQGSSNTGELFF. The genes are TRBV5-1 and TRBJ2-2; a possible D gene is TRBD1 (6 bases). This CDR3 is 16 amino acids long. Germline V gene lookup returns CDR1 SGHRS and CDR2 YFSETQ. Trimming removed 4 bases at V and 0 bases at J, with 13 bases between.